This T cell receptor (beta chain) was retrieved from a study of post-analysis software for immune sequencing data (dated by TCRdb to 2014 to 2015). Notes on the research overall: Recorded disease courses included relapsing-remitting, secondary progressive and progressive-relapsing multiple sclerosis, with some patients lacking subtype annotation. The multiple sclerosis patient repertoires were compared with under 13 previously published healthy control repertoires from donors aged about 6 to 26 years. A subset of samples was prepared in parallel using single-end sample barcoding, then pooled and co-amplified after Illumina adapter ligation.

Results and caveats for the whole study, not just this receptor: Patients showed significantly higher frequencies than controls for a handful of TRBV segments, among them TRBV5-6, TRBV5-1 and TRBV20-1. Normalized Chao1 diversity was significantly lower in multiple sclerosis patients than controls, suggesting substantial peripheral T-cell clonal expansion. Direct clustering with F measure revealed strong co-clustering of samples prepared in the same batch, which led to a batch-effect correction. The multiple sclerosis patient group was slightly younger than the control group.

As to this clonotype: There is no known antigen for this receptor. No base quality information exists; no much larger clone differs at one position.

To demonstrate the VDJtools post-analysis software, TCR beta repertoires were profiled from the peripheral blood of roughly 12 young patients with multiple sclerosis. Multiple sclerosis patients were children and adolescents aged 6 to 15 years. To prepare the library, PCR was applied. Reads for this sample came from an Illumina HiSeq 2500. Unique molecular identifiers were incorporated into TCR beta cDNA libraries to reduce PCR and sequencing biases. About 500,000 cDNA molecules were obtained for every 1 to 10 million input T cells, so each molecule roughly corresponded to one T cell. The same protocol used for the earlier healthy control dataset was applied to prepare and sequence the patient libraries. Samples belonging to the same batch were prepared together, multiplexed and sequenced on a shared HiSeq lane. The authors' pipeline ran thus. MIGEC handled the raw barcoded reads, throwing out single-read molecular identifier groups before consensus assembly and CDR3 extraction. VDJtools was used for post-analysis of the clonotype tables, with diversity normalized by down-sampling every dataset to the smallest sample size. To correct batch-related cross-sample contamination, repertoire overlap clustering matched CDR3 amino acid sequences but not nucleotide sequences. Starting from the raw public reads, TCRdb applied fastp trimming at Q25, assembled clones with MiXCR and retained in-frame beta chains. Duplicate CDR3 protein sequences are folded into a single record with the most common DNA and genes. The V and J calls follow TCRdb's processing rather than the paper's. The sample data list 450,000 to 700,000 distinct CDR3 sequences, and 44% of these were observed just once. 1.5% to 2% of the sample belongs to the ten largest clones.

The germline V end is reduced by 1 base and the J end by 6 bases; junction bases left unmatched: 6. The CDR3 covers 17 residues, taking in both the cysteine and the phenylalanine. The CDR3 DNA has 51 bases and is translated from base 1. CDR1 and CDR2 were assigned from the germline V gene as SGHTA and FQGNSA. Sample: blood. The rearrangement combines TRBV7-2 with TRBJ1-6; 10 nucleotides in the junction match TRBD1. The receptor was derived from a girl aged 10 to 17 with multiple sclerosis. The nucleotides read TGTGCCAGCAGCTTAGGGGAGACAGGGGGCACTAATTCACCCCTCCACTTT. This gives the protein CASSLGETGGTNSPLHF. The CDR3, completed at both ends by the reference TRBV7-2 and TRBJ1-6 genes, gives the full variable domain GAGVSQSPSNKVTEKGKDVELRCDPISGHTALYWYRQSLGQGLEFLIYFQGNSAPDKSGLPSDRFSAERTGGSVSTLTIQRTQQEDSAVYLCASSLGETGGTNSPLHFGNGTRLTVT.